Described below is a single T cell receptor (beta chain) sequence and its context. The antigen remains unidentified. The sample's time point: new active TB diagnosis, blood taken before or within 7 days of starting treatment. Using immunoSEQ multiplex PCR, the repertoire was profiled, and TCRdb retains in-frame clones only, with some absent. The table lists tens of thousands of clones, about 90% of them singletons, with 6.5% to 9% in the top ten. The data derive from a study of T cells in tuberculosis. Across the whole study: PBMC were archived before or within 7 days of starting treatment.

Regarding the study as a whole: Samples were chosen by availability of cryopreserved specimens. Smaller alpha distances in active tuberculosis partly reflected shorter CDR3-alpha lengths. Active tuberculosis alpha repertoires lay closer to GMM-specific TCRs than controls'.

Germline V gene data show CDR1 as SNHLY and CDR2 as FYNNEI. Trimming cost V 6 bases and J 4 bases; bases outside gene matches: 14. The CDR3 length is 17 residues. The sample consisted of PBMCs, taken at tuberculosis diagnosis. The TCR sequence derives from an adult with tuberculosis. Some clones in this sample may be carry-over from other donors' samples. The rearrangement links TRBV2 to TRBJ1-5, with 8 nucleotides matching TRBD1. The CDR3 here is CASREDRDGRDNQPQHF. DNA of the CDR3: TGTGCCAGCAGGGAGGACAGGGATGGAAGGGATAATCAGCCCCAGCATTTT. Filled out from reference TRBV2 and TRBJ1-5, the complete variable domain reads EPEVTQTPSHQVTQMGQEVILRCVPISNHLYFYWYRQILGQKVEFLVSFYNNEISEKSEIFDDQFSVERPDGSNFTLKIRSTKLEDSAMYFCASREDRDGRDNQPQHFGDGTRLSIL.